This TCR beta chain was recovered during a study of blood T cell repertoires in COVID-19. Libraries were prepared by immunoSEQ multiplex PCR; TCRdb keeps only in-frame clonotypes and omits some of them. The sample holds approximately 400,000 clones, roughly 86% seen once. The germline V and J ends were trimmed by 7 bases and 2 bases, with 12 bases remaining between them. Germline CDR1 and CDR2: MNHEY and SVGAGI. CDR3 size: 13 residues. The sequence derives from a man aged 30-40 years who had recovered from COVID-19. Sequencing used PBMCs or T cells enriched from blood (not recorded which). V and J are TRBV6-5 and TRBJ2-7, with a tentative D call TRBD2 (5 bases). The CDR3 nucleotides are TGTGCCAGCAATGGCCCAGCGGCCTACGAGCAGTACTTC. Its protein is CASNGPAAYEQYF.